These T cell receptor beta chains were read from a single sample in a study of post-analysis software for immune sequencing data. TCRdb recomputed calls from the PCR reads with MiXCR, one row per CDR3 protein. Here the sample spans about 460,000 distinct CDR3 sequences, roughly 45% being singletons. The sample was blood. The receptors were sampled from a girl between 10 and 17 years old with multiple sclerosis. The CDR3 runs from the conserved cysteine through the conserved F or W. The order of the fields is clone size, J gene, D gene, V gene, CDR3 DNA, CDR3 protein. A D gene is named only where the DNA matches it firmly. Expanded clones get a size class; other rows say once, few or many, or leave the size out.

. TRBJ1-1 . TRBV5-6 TGTGCCAGCAGACGTGTAGAACAGCTTAATGAAGCTTTCTTT CASRRVEQLNEAFF
few TRBJ1-1 TRBD1 TRBV6-2/TRBV6-3 TGTGCCAGCTCGTACCCCCGGGACAGAGACATGAACACTGAAGCTTTCTTT CASSYPRDRDMNTEAFF
. TRBJ2-1 TRBD2 TRBV6-5 TGTGCCAGCAGTACGACTAGCGGAAATTATCAAAATAAGCAGTTCTTC CASSTTSGNYQNKQFF
few TRBJ1-6 TRBD1 TRBV20-1 TGCAGTGCTAGAGATGTGGGACAGGGGTTTCTTGACTATAATTCACCCCTCCACTTT CSARDVGQGFLDYNSPLHF
few TRBJ1-2 . TRBV29-1 TGCAGCACCTATGGGAGTTGGGGCTACACCTTC CSTYGSWGYTF
. TRBJ1-6 TRBD1 TRBV6-5 TGTGCCAGCAGTTACGGGACAGGGGGCTCCTATAATTCACCCCTCCACTTT CASSYGTGGSYNSPLHF
. TRBJ1-2 . TRBV2 TGTGCCAGCAACGATGGGGGGCCTGACTATGGCTACACCTTC CASNDGGPDYGYTF
few TRBJ2-1 . TRBV7-9 TGTGCCAGCAGCTTTGCCGGCAATGAGCAGTTCTTC CASSFAGNEQFF
. TRBJ2-5 . TRBV6-1 TGTGCCAGCAGTGGTGGGATTTTGGAGACCCAGTACTTC CASSGGILETQYF
. TRBJ2-1 . TRBV6-1 TGTGCCAGCAGTGAAGACAGAAACAATGAGCAGTTCTTC CASSEDRNNEQFF
. TRBJ1-1 . TRBV6-6 TGTGCCAGCAGGACCCCGTCGGGGGCCACTGAAGCTTTCTTT CASRTPSGATEAFF
. TRBJ2-7 . TRBV6-5 TGTGCCAGCAGTTTGATTAGACAGGATGGGTACGAGCAGTACTTC CASSLIRQDGYEQYF
. TRBJ2-1 . TRBV27 TGTGCCAGCAGTTTACAAGGAGACGTCAATGAGCAGTTCTTC CASSLQGDVNEQFF
. TRBJ1-2 . TRBV5-1 TGCGCCAGCAGCTTGGACGACAGTCTGGCCTATGGCTACACCTTC CASSLDDSLAYGYTF
. TRBJ2-1 . TRBV4-1 TGCGCCAGCAGCCAAGAGGGGGGGACAGCCACTTACAATGAGCAGTTCTTC CASSQEGGTATYNEQFF
. TRBJ2-5 . TRBV10-3 TGTGCCATCAGTGATTTAGAGGGGAAGAGGGAGACCCAGTACTTC CAISDLEGKRETQYF
. TRBJ2-7 TRBD2 TRBV28 TGTGCCAGCAGACTAGCGGGAGTTTTCGGATTCTACGAGCAGTACTTC CASRLAGVFGFYEQYF
. TRBJ2-7 TRBD1 TRBV28 TGTGCCAGCAAAACCTCCGGGACAGGGTCCTACGAGCAGTACTTC CASKTSGTGSYEQYF
. TRBJ2-7 . TRBV28 TGTGCCAGCAGTTTGCTTGGTAGGACCTACGAGCAGTACTTC CASSLLGRTYEQYF
. TRBJ1-2 TRBD1 TRBV10-3 TGTGCCATCAGAGCTTTGACAGGGGCAGGCGGCTACACCTTC CAIRALTGAGGYTF
. TRBJ2-7 . TRBV24-1 TGTACCACCAGTGATGGGGGGAGATACGAGCAGTACTTC CTTSDGGRYEQYF
. TRBJ2-1 . TRBV4-1 TGCGCCAGCAGCCAAGTGGGGATCGGCTCCTACAATGAGCAGTTCTTC CASSQVGIGSYNEQFF
few TRBJ2-7 TRBD2 TRBV29-1 TGCAGCGTTACCCGGACTAGCAACGAGCAGTACTTC CSVTRTSNEQYF
. TRBJ2-5 . TRBV12-3/TRBV12-4 TGTGCCAGCAACGGGACCCCACAAGAGACCCAGTACTTC CASNGTPQETQYF
few TRBJ1-6 . TRBV9 TGTGCCAGCAGCGTCTCAAACTCCTATAATTCACCCCTCCACTTT CASSVSNSYNSPLHF
few TRBJ2-6 TRBD1 TRBV10-3 TGTGCCATCAGTGGACAGGGGCGCTCTGGGGCCAACGTCCTGACTTTC CAISGQGRSGANVLTF
few TRBJ2-7 TRBD2 TRBV4-1 TGCGCCAGCAGCCACCGTATTAGCGGGAGCTCCTACGAGCAGTACTTC CASSHRISGSSYEQYF
. TRBJ2-7 . TRBV7-9 TGTGCCAGCAGCTTCTTGGGGGGTTTGGACGAGCAGTACTTC CASSFLGGLDEQYF
. TRBJ2-5 TRBD2 TRBV3-1 TGTGCCAGCAGCCAAGGGCCTAGCGGGCTTGACAATGAGCAGTACTTC CASSQGPSGLDNEQYF